This T cell receptor (beta chain) was obtained from a study of blood T cell repertoires in COVID-19. Overall study context: T cells, B-cell-depleted T cells, or PBMCs provided the cDNA or gDNA that served as material.

Trimming shortened V by 2 bases and J by 3 bases, and 8 bases separated the two germline ends. Germline V gene sequence: CDR1 MDHEN, CDR2 SYDVKM. This CDR3 comprises 14 residues. Study processing details: Estimation of nucleated cell counts was performed using reference gene primer amplification. Assay used: immunoSEQ multiplex PCR; TCRdb lists only in-frame clones, some missing. Clone size and V and J calls were adopted from that table, with D and trimming inferred from the DNA. The sample lists under 450,000 clones; roughly 87% were seen once. The specimen was PBMCs or T cells enriched from blood (not recorded which). The origin of this receptor is a woman aged 30 to 39 who had recovered from COVID-19. The chain joins TRBV28 to TRBJ1-5; D unclear. The CDR3 bases are TGTGCCAGCAGTTTAGGAGGAAACAATCAGCCCCAGCATTTT. It encodes CASSLGGNNQPQHF.